This T cell receptor beta chain came from a study of shared clonotypes between healthy human individuals. TCRdb's table, derived via immunoSEQ multiplex PCR, lists solely in-frame clones and lacks some. Here the sample spans around 1,100,000 clones, 60% to 80% being singletons. Germline V lookup: CDR1 SGDLS, CDR2 YYNGEE. J lost 3 bases, V lost 4 bases, and 6 bases had no gene match. This CDR3 comprises 14 residues. The chain recombines TRBV9 with TRBJ2-7; TRBD2 aligns across 8 bases. The sample consisted of memory CD4+ T cells from PBMCs. Subset defined: CD45RA-negative fraction. The sequence derives from a young man in good health. Some clones in this sample may be carry-over from other donors' samples. The CDR3 loop is CASSWDLAGYEQYF. DNA of the CDR3: TGTGCCAGCAGCTGGGATCTAGCGGGCTACGAGCAGTACTTC.